These 8 T cell receptor beta chains share one sample of origin, sequenced in a study of cytomegalovirus exposure and HLA in healthy donors. Primers included in the PCR were 60 Vbeta and 13 Jbeta primers. The repertoire was sequenced with immunoSEQ multiplex PCR; TCRdb's copy has only in-frame clones and lacks some. The sample carries about 140,000 clones, over 60% recorded once. The sample comprised PBMCs. All receptors derive from a female donor in good health and CMV-seronegative.

This chain connects TRBV2 to TRBJ2-7; TRBD2 aligns across 7 bases. V was pared by 8 bases and J by 12 bases, with 7 bases of the junction left unmatched. Germline V lookup: CDR1 SNHLY, CDR2 FYNNEI. The CDR3 runs 10 residues. In DNA, the CDR3 is TGTGCCAGCGGGGGGAGGGAGACGTACTTC. Translating it yields CASGGRETYF.

V gene TRBV18 combines with J gene TRBJ2-1, with 7 bases that match TRBD2. J was trimmed by 6 bases and V by 2 bases; bases with no gene match: 4. From germline, CDR1 is KGHSH and CDR2 LQKENI. The CDR3 consists of 14 residues. The CDR3 bases are TGTGCCAGCTCACCAATGACTAGCTCCAATGAGCAGTTCTTC. Its translation is CASSPMTSSNEQFF.

The chain combines TRBV7-6 with TRBJ2-5, with 7 bases lining up with TRBD1. Near its end, the DNA agrees better with TRBJ2-7, so the J call may be wrong. The CDR3 loop spans 15 amino acids. The germline gives CDR1 SGHVS, CDR2 FNYEAQ. The CDR3 coding sequence is TGTGCCAGCAGCATAACCCCGACAGGGCGGTACGAGCAGTACTTC. Its translation is CASSITPTGRYEQYF.

This chain connects TRBV28 to TRBJ1-1; D is ambiguous. CDR3 length: 13 residues. Germline V lookup: CDR1 MDHEN, CDR2 SYDVKM. V gave up 3 bases and J gave up 1 base, with 6 bases separating them. CDR3 sequence reads: CASSFRQNTEAFF. The CDR3 bases are TGTGCCAGCAGTTTCAGGCAGAACACTGAAGCTTTCTTT.

The CDR3 DNA follows: TGTGCCAGCAGGGAGGCGGGACCGATGCGCTACGAGCAGTACTTC. This sequence encodes CASREAGPMRYEQYF. The chain uses TRBV6-1 and TRBJ2-7; TRBD2 might be the D (6 bases). CDR3 length: 15 amino acids. Trimming removed 6 bases at V and 3 bases at J, with 18 bases between. Germline V gives CDR1 MNHNS, CDR2 SASEGT.

This sequence joins TRBV28 and TRBJ2-2; D not certain. The CDR3 runs to 16 residues. The germline CDR1 and CDR2 sequences are MDHEN and SYDVKM. Trimming left V 8 bases short and J 2 bases short, with 18 bases between. The CDR3 sequence: CASVSGQFRNTGELFF. The CDR3 DNA reads as TGTGCCAGCGTAAGTGGCCAGTTCCGTAACACCGGGGAGCTGTTTTTT.

The CDR3 is CASSLMRSGYEQYF. CDR3 nucleotide sequence: TGTGCCAGCAGTCTTATGAGGAGCGGCTACGAGCAGTACTTC. The chain employs TRBV27 and TRBJ2-7, with a possible D match to TRBD2 (5 bases). This CDR3 comprises 14 residues. The V end lost 5 bases, the J end lost 3 bases, and 14 bases lay between the germline ends. Germline CDR1 MNHEY, CDR2 SMNVEV (reference sequence).

The V gene is TRBV11-2, the J gene TRBJ1-2, with 7 nucleotides matching TRBD1. V shed 6 bases and J 6 bases; nucleotides not matched to a gene: 13. Germline CDR1 reads SGHAT; CDR2 reads FQNNGV. There are 15 residues in the CDR3. CDR3 nucleotide sequence: TGTGCCAGCAGTTGGACAGGACGCGACGGAGATGGCTACACCTTC. Residues: CASSWTGRDGDGYTF.